This T cell receptor (beta chain) was recorded in a study of control samples from healthy donors and cancer patients. Sequencing used immunoSEQ multiplex PCR; TCRdb keeps in-frame clones, though not all of them. The table includes about 84,000 clones, 91% detected once. Trimming removed 5 bases from V and 1 base from J, with 20 bases in between. This CDR3 has 17 amino acids. The germline V gene encodes CDR1 MNHEY and CDR2 SMNVEV (reference sequence). V and J are TRBV27 and TRBJ1-2; a weak D match, TRBD1 (6 bases). The clonotype originates from a man aged 45 to 65 in good health. The sample was blood. The chain's CDR3 is CASSRGPRGGLNYGYTF. In DNA form, the CDR3 reads TGTGCCAGCAGTCGGGGACCCCGAGGGGGGCTTAACTATGGCTACACCTTC.